This T cell receptor (beta chain) was profiled in a study of regulatory T cells in long-lasting Graves disease. The ends were cut back, 3 bases at V and 1 base at J, with 13 bases in the middle. There are 14 residues in the CDR3. CDR1 is DFQATT and CDR2 is SNEGSKA in the germline V gene (reference sequence). Time point noted: persistent/refractory GD, antithyroid drugs over 5 years with positive TRAb. Generation of the TCR library employed RNA extracted from PBMCs. The source of the patients was an endocrinology department in Xi'an, China. Only a few counts were recorded for this clonotype. CDR3 regions were amplified by Arm-PCR using iRepertoire HTBI primers to build TCR beta libraries. TCRdb redid the calling of the multiplex PCR reads with MiXCR, one entry per CDR3 protein. The sample contains 420,000 or so distinct CDR3 sequences, around 24% of which appear only once.

The V gene is TRBV20-1, the J gene TRBJ2-7, with D perhaps being TRBD1 or TRBD2 (5 bases each). This TCR derives from a female donor with Graves disease. The material sequenced was peripheral blood mononuclear cells (PBMCs), taken when the disease was refractory, from a patient treated with antithyroid drugs. DNA of the CDR3: TGCAGTGCTAGTTGGGGCGGGTTATCCTACGAGCAGTACTTC. Protein sequence: CSASWGGLSYEQYF.